The 16 T cell receptor beta chains reported below all come from one sample, sequenced in a study of cytomegalovirus exposure and HLA in healthy donors. Data came from immunoSEQ multiplex PCR; TCRdb stores just in-frame clones and leaves some out. The sample lists 250,000 to 300,000 clones; about 90% were seen once. Sample: PBMCs. These receptors were taken from a woman aged 18-29 years in good health and CMV-seronegative.

This clone appeared once. The chain has TRBV6-5 and TRBJ1-1, with 10 bases matching TRBD1. The CDR3 has 16 residues. With V trimmed by 2 bases and J by 4 bases, 7 bases remained unmatched. Germline loops: CDR1 MNHEY, CDR2 SVGAGI. CDR3 in DNA: TGTGCCAGCAGTTACACGACAGGGGGCGCGGGCACTGAAGCTTTCTTT. This gives the protein CASSYTTGGAGTEAFF.

The V call is TRBV6-5, the J call TRBJ2-7; possibly TRBD2 for D (6 bases). V lost 3 bases, J lost 1 base, and 7 bases lay in between. This CDR3 comprises 13 residues. The germline V gene encodes CDR1 MNHEY and CDR2 SVGAGI. The CDR3 nucleotides read TGTGCCAGCAGTTATGGGGGGTCCTACGAGCAGTACGTC. Amino acid sequence: CASSYGGSYEQYV.

The J gene is TRBJ2-1, the V gene TRBV5-1; 10 bases map to TRBD2. V trimming: 4 bases; J trimming: 2 bases; junction bases outside the gene matches: 3. CDR3 length: 15 residues. Germline V gives CDR1 SGHRS, CDR2 YFSETQ. The CDR3 DNA follows: TGCGCCAGCAGCAGAACTAGCGGGGCCTACAATGAGCAGTTCTTC. This translates into CASSRTSGAYNEQFF. Complete variable domain (other parts from reference TRBV5-1 and TRBJ2-1): KAGVTQTPRYLIKTRGQQVTLSCSPISGHRSVSWYQQTPGQGLQFLFEYFSETQRNKGNFPGRFSGRQFSNSRSEMNVSTLELGDSALYLCASSRTSGAYNEQFFGPGTRLTVL.

The chain employs TRBV6-1 and TRBJ2-4; D possibly corresponds to TRBD1 (5 bases). This CDR3 is 17 amino acids long. Per the germline V gene, CDR1 is MNHNS and CDR2 is SASEGT. The germline V and J ends were trimmed by 0 bases and 6 bases, with 18 bases remaining between them. The CDR3 DNA reads TGTGCCAGCAGTGAAGCGCTCGCAAGGGGCCCGGGAAACATTCAGTACTTC. It yields the protein CASSEALARGPGNIQYF.

The chain recombines TRBV28 with TRBJ2-3; 7 bases align to TRBD2. Germline V gene lookup returns CDR1 MDHEN and CDR2 SYDVKM. The V segment lost 5 bases and the J segment 4 bases; nucleotides outside the gene matches: 15. This CDR3 has 17 residues. The CDR3 sequence is CASSPHKRGEGSDTQYF. CDR3 DNA: TGTGCCAGCAGTCCCCACAAGCGGGGAGAGGGATCAGATACGCAGTATTTT.

CDR3 coding DNA: TGTGCCAGCAGTGCTCAGGGGGCGGGGGTGAACACTGAAGCTTTCTTT. Its translation: CASSAQGAGVNTEAFF. The rearrangement joins TRBV27 to TRBJ1-1, with TRBD1 matching 8 bases. This CDR3 region has 16 residues. The germline V gene has CDR1 MNHEY and CDR2 SMNVEV (reference sequence). The ends lost 5 bases at V and 0 bases at J; junction bases unmatched: 8.

This rearrangement joins TRBV5-1 to TRBJ2-1; 7 nucleotides match TRBD1. V was pared by 4 bases and J by 1 base, with 8 bases of the junction left unmatched. Germline lookup yields CDR1 SGHRS and CDR2 YFSETQ. This CDR3 has 16 residues. The CDR3: CASSATGSASYNEQFF. The CDR3 DNA sequence: TGCGCCAGCAGCGCGACAGGGAGTGCGTCCTACAATGAGCAGTTCTTC. The complete variable domain, with remaining parts taken from reference TRBV5-1 and TRBJ2-1, reads KAGVTQTPRYLIKTRGQQVTLSCSPISGHRSVSWYQQTPGQGLQFLFEYFSETQRNKGNFPGRFSGRQFSNSRSEMNVSTLELGDSALYLCASSATGSASYNEQFFGPGTRLTVL.

In this sample, this clone turned up a few times. The V gene is TRBV5-6, the J gene TRBJ2-3; 7 bases fit TRBD1. The length of the CDR3 is 16 residues. CDR1 and CDR2 (germline): SGHDT, YYEEEE. V trimming: 0 bases; J trimming: 6 bases; junction bases outside the gene matches: 10. CDR3 loop: CASSLGQGGVGDTQYF. As DNA, the CDR3 is TGTGCCAGCAGCTTGGGACAGGGCGGTGTAGGGGATACGCAGTATTTT.

Only one count was recorded for this clone. The chain is built from TRBV5-1 and TRBJ2-1; D possibly corresponds to TRBD2 (5 bases). V lost 4 bases to trimming and J lost 8 bases, with 13 bases between them. The length of the CDR3 is 13 residues. The germline V gene encodes CDR1 SGHRS and CDR2 YFSETQ. CDR3 sequence (DNA): TGCGCCAGCAGCCCGATCGGGATCGATGAGCAGTTCTTC. As protein: CASSPIGIDEQFF.

V and J are TRBV5-4 and TRBJ2-1; 13 bases agree with TRBD2. CDR1 SGHNT and CDR2 YYREEE come from the germline V gene (reference sequence). The CDR3 is made up of 17 amino acids. V was clipped by 4 bases and J by 5 bases; unmatched bases: 9. CDR3 residues: CASSLTATSGGDNEQFF. CDR3 in DNA: TGTGCCAGCAGCCTAACAGCAACTAGCGGGGGGGACAATGAGCAGTTCTTC.

This clone was recorded only once. The gene calls are TRBV2 and TRBJ2-2, with a possible D match to TRBD2 (5 bases). The V end was cut by 6 bases, the J end by 0 bases, with 11 bases between. CDR3 length: 15 residues. The germline V gene has CDR1 SNHLY and CDR2 FYNNEI. The CDR3 nucleotides read TGTGCCAGCAGACGAGACGGGACGAACACCGGGGAGCTGTTTTTT. Translating it yields CASRRDGTNTGELFF.

The chain has TRBV5-1 and TRBJ2-5; 13 nucleotides align to TRBD2. V lost 4 bases and J lost 4; bases outside the gene matches: 4. Germline lookup yields CDR1 SGHRS and CDR2 YFSETQ. The CDR3 length is 15 residues. CDR3 sequence: CASSRGLAGAETQYF. The CDR3 nucleotides are TGCGCCAGCAGCCGCGGACTAGCGGGGGCAGAGACCCAGTACTTC.

The chain is built from TRBV27 and TRBJ2-2; tentative D call: TRBD1 (6 bases). The CDR3 covers 19 residues. The ends were cut back, 1 base at V and 2 bases at J, with 20 bases in the middle. Germline V CDR1 and CDR2: MNHEY, SMNVEV (reference sequence). The CDR3 DNA follows: TGTGCCAGCAGTTTATATCAGGGGTTGCTCGGAGGAAACACCGGGGAGCTGTTTTTT. Translating gives CASSLYQGLLGGNTGELFF.

The rearrangement joins TRBV29-1 to TRBJ2-1, with D possibly TRBD2 on 7 matching bases. V gave up 7 bases and J gave up 4 bases, with 20 bases separating them. Germline lookup yields CDR1 SQVTM and CDR2 ANQGSEA. CDR3 size: 15 residues. CDR3 nucleotides: TGCAGCGGGACTCTCTGGGGGGGGCATTACAATGAGCAGTTCTTC. This encodes CSGTLWGGHYNEQFF.

The chain joins TRBV15 to TRBJ2-5; a weak D match, TRBD2 (6 bases). Germline assignment: CDR1 LNHNV and CDR2 YYDKDF (reference sequence). V was clipped by 0 bases and J by 2 bases, with 16 bases between them. This CDR3 has 17 amino acids. CDR3 residues: CATSRDLMGSGQETQYF. As DNA, the CDR3 is TGTGCCACCAGCAGAGACCTTATGGGTAGCGGACAAGAGACCCAGTACTTC.

This chain connects TRBV11-2 to TRBJ2-5; 9 nucleotides line up with TRBD2. The CDR3 spans 18 residues. J gave up 5 bases and V 5 bases, and 18 bases lay outside the gene matches. Germline loops: CDR1 SGHAT, CDR2 FQNNGV. CDR3 residues: CASSQGRGGPKMLETQYF. The CDR3 coding sequence is TGTGCCAGCAGCCAAGGGCGGGGGGGCCCTAAGATGCTGGAGACCCAGTACTTC.